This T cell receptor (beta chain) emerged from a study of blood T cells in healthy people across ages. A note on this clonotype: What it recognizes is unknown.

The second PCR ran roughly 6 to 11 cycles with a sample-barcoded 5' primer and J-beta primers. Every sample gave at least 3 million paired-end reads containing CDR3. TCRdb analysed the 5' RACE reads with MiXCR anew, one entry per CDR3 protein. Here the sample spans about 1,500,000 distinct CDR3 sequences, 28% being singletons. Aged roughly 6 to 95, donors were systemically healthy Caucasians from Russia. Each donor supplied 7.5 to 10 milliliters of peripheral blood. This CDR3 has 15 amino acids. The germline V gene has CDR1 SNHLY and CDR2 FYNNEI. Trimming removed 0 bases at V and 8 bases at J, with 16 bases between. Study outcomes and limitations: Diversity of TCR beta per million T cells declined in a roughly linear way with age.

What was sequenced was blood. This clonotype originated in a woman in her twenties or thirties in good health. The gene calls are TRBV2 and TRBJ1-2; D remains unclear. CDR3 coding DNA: TGTGCCAGCAGTGAAGCGCCGGCGGACGTGGGAGGCTACACCTTC. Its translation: CASSEAPADVGGYTF. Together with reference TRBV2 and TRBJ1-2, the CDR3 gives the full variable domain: EPEVTQTPSHQVTQMGQEVILRCVPISNHLYFYWYRQILGQKVEFLVSFYNNEISEKSEIFDDQFSVERPDGSNFTLKIRSTKLEDSAMYFCASSEAPADVGGYTFGSGTRLTVV.